This T cell receptor (beta chain) was sequenced in a study of T cells after yellow fever vaccination (dated by TCRdb to the late 2010s). In terms of the full investigation: The SMART-Seq v4 Ultra Low Input RNA kit was used to prepare libraries from fractions with low cell numbers. To follow T-cell clones before and after primary and booster YFV17D yellow fever vaccination, bulk TCR alpha and beta repertoires were sequenced over time. Two healthy male donors, one aged 18 to 30 and one aged 30 to 40 years, made up the cohort. Blood was collected at multiple timepoints before and after primary and secondary immunization, and bulk PBMC replicates and cell subsets were isolated. What the work shows at the level of the full study, not this receptor alone: The study included only two donors, which limits how far the findings can be generalized. The secondary T-cell response was found to be weaker but faster than the primary response, with a peak reached on day 5 rather than on day 15. Computational filtering was needed because FACS-sorted repertoires could contain abundant contaminating clonotypes from the bulk population. After the booster, most clones that had expanded after primary vaccination were detected again (roughly 95% of CD4 and around nine tenths of CD8), suggesting broad maintenance of memory. A small fraction of clonotypes appeared in both the CD4 and CD8 compartments, likely as a result of convergent recombination.

Synthesis of TCR cDNA relied on 5'RACE template switching, a step that introduced a universal primer site along with unique molecular identifiers. Priming of cDNA synthesis was performed from both the TCR alpha and TCR beta constant segments. Libraries were amplified in two PCR steps, with sample barcodes and sequencing adapters added in the second step. Sequencing of libraries was done on Illumina HiSeq 2500 (2x100 bp) or NovaSeq (2x150 bp). As for how the authors treated the data: MIGEC handled demultiplexing of reads and collapsing into UMI consensus sequences, while MiXCR performed V(D)J alignment. Clonotypes responding to the vaccine were identified with edgeR on replicate PBMC samples, with the criteria of FDR below 0.01 and a log2 fold change above 5 up to day 15. CD4 or CD8 identity was assigned to each bulk clonotype according to whether the clonotype was present at higher abundance in the sequenced CD4 repertoire or the sequenced CD8 repertoire. Through fastp at Q25 and MiXCR, TCRdb rebuilt clones from the public reads, retaining in-frame beta chains. Entries are consolidated by CDR3 protein sequence, retaining the most common genes and DNA. The authors' filters were not applied to this entry. This sample is represented by some 560,000 distinct CDR3 sequences; roughly a sixth of them were singletons. The leading ten clones occupy 15% to 20% of the sample.

The CDR3 contains 14 residues, cysteine and phenylalanine counted. Of the read, only the CDR3 DNA is kept; its 42 bases are in frame from base 1. Based on the germline V gene, the CDR1 and CDR2 sequences are SQVTM and ANQGSEA. At the junction V is shortened by 1 base and J by 3 bases; bases outside the gene matches: 2. What the treatment or condition label conveys for this sample: live attenuated yellow fever vaccine strain. Two biological replicates of bulk PBMCs were collected at each blood-draw timepoint. A standard Ficoll-Paque protocol was used to isolate PBMCs from peripheral blood. RNA was extracted with TriZol from bulk PBMCs, CD4 and CD8 fractions, and dextramer-positive and dextramer-negative fractions. Only a few counts were recorded for this clonotype. Its antigen is not yet known. Within one base of it there is no much larger clone, and no base qualities were kept.

The receptor comes from a man aged 18-30 years who received the YFV17D yellow fever vaccine. The V gene is TRBV29-1 and the J gene is TRBJ2-2; 7 bases in the middle match TRBD2. Source: PBMCs, taken 5 days after the first yellow fever vaccination. The DNA sequence follows: TGCAGCGTTGAAGCTAGCGGAGACACCGGGGAGCTGTTTTTT. It translates to CSVEASGDTGELFF.